These 26 T cell receptor beta chains share one sample of origin, sequenced in a study of blood T cell repertoires in COVID-19. Libraries were prepared by immunoSEQ multiplex PCR; TCRdb keeps only in-frame clonotypes and omits some of them. The sample lists about 74,000 clones; around four fifths were seen once. Sequencing input: peripheral blood. These receptors were taken from a man between 70 and 80 years old with acute or convalescent COVID-19.

This chain joins TRBV5-1 and TRBJ2-2; 7 positions match TRBD1. The V segment lost 3 bases and the J segment 4 bases; nucleotides outside the gene matches: 6. The CDR3 spans 15 residues. From germline, CDR1 is SGHRS and CDR2 YFSETQ. CDR3 bases: TGCGCCAGCAGCTCGACAGGGCGCGGCACCGGGGAGCTGTTTTTT. This sequence encodes CASSSTGRGTGELFF.

The chain carries TRBV3-1 (or the pseudogene TRBV3-2) and TRBJ2-5, with D tentatively TRBD1 (6 bases). Trimming took 2 bases from V and 4 from J, leaving 11 bases between them. Germline loops: CDR1 LGHDT, CDR2 YNNKEL (reference sequence). This CDR3 region has 14 residues. The CDR3 reads CASSQLGGTETQYF. The CDR3 DNA reads as TGTGCCAGCAGCCAACTAGGGGGTACAGAGACCCAGTACTTC.

This rearrangement joins TRBV5-4 to TRBJ2-5; tentatively, D is TRBD1 (6 bases). This CDR3 has 13 residues. The ends were cut back, 4 bases at V and 4 bases at J, with 11 bases in the middle. Germline V CDR1 and CDR2: SGHNT, YYREEE (reference sequence). The CDR3 nucleotides read TGTGCCAGCAGCCTCACAGGGAGAGAGACCCAGTACTTC. Its translation is CASSLTGRETQYF. Full variable domain (missing parts from reference TRBV5-4 and TRBJ2-5): ETGVTQSPTHLIKTRGQQVTLRCSSQSGHNTVSWYQQALGQGPQFIFQYYREEENGRGNFPPRFSGLQFPNYSSELNVNALELDDSALYLCASSLTGRETQYFGPGTRLLVL.

This rearrangement joins TRBV11-2 to TRBJ1-4; the D gene is possibly TRBD1 (6 bases). Germline CDR1 is SGHAT and CDR2 is FQNNGV. This CDR3 comprises 15 residues. V lost 3 bases and J lost 8, with 16 bases in between. CDR3 DNA sequence: TGTGCCAGCAGCTTTTCTGGGGGCGCTGGGGAAAAACTGTTTTTT. This sequence encodes CASSFSGGAGEKLFF.

The chain uses TRBV7-2 and TRBJ2-7, with unresolved D. Trimming stripped 5 bases from V and 4 bases from J, with 12 bases between. In germline, CDR1 is SGHTA, CDR2 FQGNSA. The CDR3 is made up of 13 amino acids. The CDR3 DNA sequence: TGTGCCAGCAGCGTGGCGGTTGGGTACGAGCAGTACTTC. The encoded protein is CASSVAVGYEQYF. Full variable domain (rest looked up from reference TRBV7-2 and TRBJ2-7): GAGVSQSPSNKVTEKGKDVELRCDPISGHTALYWYRQSLGQGLEFLIYFQGNSAPDKSGLPSDRFSAERTGGSVSTLTIQRTQQEDSAVYLCASSVAVGYEQYFGPGTRLTVT.

The chain links TRBV12-3 or TRBV12-4 to TRBJ2-5; D is unresolved. This CDR3 contains 12 residues. V was clipped by 3 bases and J by 3 bases, with 5 bases between them. CDR3 nucleotide sequence: TGTGCCAGCAGTTTCACTGAAGAGACCCAGTACTTC. Amino acids: CASSFTEETQYF.

The chain is built from TRBV7-3 and TRBJ2-7, with D possibly being TRBD1 (5 bases). V was trimmed by 5 bases and J by 2 bases, leaving 16 bases between them. The CDR3 loop spans 15 amino acids. CDR1 SGHTA and CDR2 FQGTGA come from the germline V gene. DNA for the CDR3: TGTGCCAGCAGCCGTCAGGGTTCCCCAGCCTACGAGCAGTACTTC. Translated: CASSRQGSPAYEQYF.

The chain employs TRBV5-5 and TRBJ2-5, with 11 bases matching TRBD1. The CDR3 loop spans 14 amino acids. Germline V gives CDR1 SGHKS, CDR2 YYEKEE (reference sequence). J lost 4 bases, V lost 5 bases, and 4 bases had no gene match. The CDR3 DNA sequence: TGTGCCAGCAGACGAGGGACAGGGGGAGAGACCCAGTACTTC. This translates into CASRRGTGGETQYF. Using reference TRBV5-5 and TRBJ2-5 for the parts outside the CDR3, the full variable domain is DAGVTQSPTHLIKTRGQQVTLRCSPISGHKSVSWYQQVLGQGPQFIFQYYEKEERGRGNFPDRFSARQFPNYSSELNVNALLLGDSALYLCASRRGTGGETQYFGPGTRLLVL.

This chain uses TRBV6-1 with TRBJ1-2; 7 bases map to TRBD1. The CDR3 is 19 residues long. Germline V gives CDR1 MNHNS, CDR2 SASEGT. V shed 2 bases, J shed 1 base, and the junction held 16 bases outside the gene matches. The CDR3 sequence is CASSESPLSTGTHNYGYTF. Here the CDR3 DNA reads TGTGCCAGCAGTGAAAGCCCTCTTTCGACAGGGACGCATAACTATGGCTACACCTTC.

V usage is TRBV5-1 and J usage is TRBJ2-4; 10 bases are shared with TRBD2. The J segment lost 7 bases and the V segment lost 0 bases, leaving 7 bases of the junction unmatched. Germline V gene data show CDR1 as SGHRS and CDR2 as YFSETQ. CDR3 size: 16 residues. The CDR3 reads CASSLGSSGSVNIQYF. The CDR3 DNA sequence: TGCGCCAGCAGCTTGGGTTCTAGCGGGAGCGTTAACATTCAGTACTTC.

Turning to this clone: This specimen includes other DNA sequences encoding the same CDR3. V usage is TRBV11-3 and J usage is TRBJ2-7; D is unresolved. V shed 4 bases and J shed 4 bases, with 8 bases lying between them. The germline V gene encodes CDR1 SGHNT and CDR2 YENEEA. The CDR3 is made up of 12 amino acids. CDR3 protein: CASSSTGYEQYF. DNA of the CDR3: TGTGCCAGCAGCTCGACTGGGTACGAGCAGTACTTC.

V gene TRBV6-2 or TRBV6-3 combines with J gene TRBJ1-6, with D unresolved. From germline, CDR1 is MNHEY and CDR2 SVGEGT. The CDR3 consists of 16 residues. V was cut by 1 base and J by 9 bases, with 16 bases left in between. CDR3 loop: CASSYFVGNQVSPLHF. The CDR3 DNA sequence: TGTGCCAGCAGTTACTTCGTCGGGAATCAGGTTTCACCCCTCCACTTT.

The CDR3 spells CASSLSTGGKNIQYF. CDR3 bases: TGTGCCAGCAGCTTATCCACAGGGGGCAAAAACATTCAGTACTTC. The chain joins TRBV6-5 to TRBJ2-4, with 8 nucleotides matching TRBD1. V lost 6 bases, J lost 3 bases, and 7 bases stayed unmatched. CDR3 length equals 15 residues. CDR1 is MNHEY and CDR2 is SVGAGI in the germline V gene.

This sequence joins TRBV19 and TRBJ2-2, with a tentative D call TRBD2 (5 bases). V gave up 7 bases and J gave up 4 bases, with 10 bases separating them. This CDR3 region has 13 residues. Per germline, CDR1 LNHDA and CDR2 SQIVND (reference sequence). CDR3 region: CASNGISTGELFF. The CDR3 DNA sequence: TGTGCCAGTAACGGGATTAGCACCGGGGAGCTGTTTTTT. Full variable domain (remainder filled in from reference TRBV19 and TRBJ2-2): DGGITQSPKYLFRKEGQNVTLSCEQNLNHDAMYWYRQDPGQGLRLIYYSQIVNDFQKGDIAEGYSVSREKKESFPLTVTSAQKNPTAFYLCASNGISTGELFFGEGSRLTVL.

The V call is TRBV6-5, the J call TRBJ2-5; 7 positions match TRBD2. J was trimmed by 5 bases and V by 4 bases; bases with no gene match: 7. From germline, CDR1 is MNHEY and CDR2 SVGAGI. The CDR3 sequence is 14 residues long. The CDR3 nucleotides are TGTGCCAGCAGTTCGACTAGCAGGGCGGAGACCCAGTACTTC. It is translated as CASSSTSRAETQYF.

This chain's CDR3 is CASSQFGLAGDNEQFF. CDR3 coding DNA: TGTGCCAGCAGCCAATTCGGACTAGCGGGAGACAATGAGCAGTTCTTC. V usage is TRBV4-2 and J usage is TRBJ2-1; 13 bases map to TRBD2. V lost 2 bases and J lost 5; bases outside the gene matches: 3. Germline-derived CDR1 and CDR2 are LGHNA and YNFKEQ. The CDR3 consists of 16 residues.

The rearrangement joins TRBV7-9 to TRBJ2-2; 8 bases match TRBD2. The CDR3 consists of 14 residues. The trim removed 3 bases at V and 3 bases at J, leaving 0 bases unmatched. Per germline, CDR1 SEHNR and CDR2 FQNEAQ (reference sequence). Here the CDR3 reads CASSFSGDTGELFF. CDR3 nucleotides: TGTGCCAGCAGCTTTAGCGGGGACACCGGGGAGCTGTTTTTT.

V usage is TRBV3-1 (or the pseudogene TRBV3-2) and J usage is TRBJ2-1, with D perhaps TRBD2 (5 bases). Trimming removed 1 base from V and 10 bases from J, with 14 bases in between. Germline loops: CDR1 LGHDT, CDR2 YNNKEL (reference sequence). The CDR3 is 14 amino acids. CDR3 nucleotides: TGTGCCAGCAGCCAAGGGGCGGACTTGGGCGAGCAGTTCTTC. Translating it yields CASSQGADLGEQFF.

The chain joins TRBV18 to TRBJ2-7; D gene unclear. The CDR3 sequence is 12 residues long. Germline assignment: CDR1 KGHSH and CDR2 LQKENI. Trimming took off 0 bases at V and 7 bases at J, with 7 bases between the two ends. CDR3 coding DNA: TGTGCCAGCTCACCACCTTTGAGGGAGCAGTACTTC. Its protein product is CASSPPLREQYF.

CDR3: CASSPHTGFGYNEQFF. In DNA form, the CDR3 reads TGTGCCAGCAGCCCCCACACAGGGTTCGGGTACAATGAGCAGTTCTTC. V usage is TRBV28 and J usage is TRBJ2-1; TRBD1 is a possible D gene (6 bases). Germline CDR1 is MDHEN and CDR2 is SYDVKM. Trimming stripped 6 bases from V and 4 bases from J, with 19 bases between. The CDR3 has 16 amino acids. Filled out from reference TRBV28 and TRBJ2-1, the complete variable domain reads DVKVTQSSRYLVKRTGEKVFLECVQDMDHENMFWYRQDPGLGLRLIYFSYDVKMKEKGDIPEGYSVSREKKERFSLILESASTNQTSMYLCASSPHTGFGYNEQFFGPGTRLTVL.

This clone occurred once. The chain uses TRBV7-9 and TRBJ1-2; 7 bases align to TRBD1. The CDR3 totals 16 residues. Germline loops: CDR1 SEHNR, CDR2 FQNEAQ (reference sequence). Germline trimming cut 4 bases from V and 2 bases from J; bases unmatched to any gene: 10. CDR3 nucleotides: TGTGCCAGCAGCTCTTTTACAGGGGCACGGAACTATGGCTACACCTTC. This translates into CASSSFTGARNYGYTF.

This clone has only a few counts. J is TRBJ2-7 and V is TRBV11-2; tentative D call: TRBD1 (5 bases). The V end lost 4 bases, the J end lost 1 base, and 11 bases lay between the germline ends. Germline values: CDR1 SGHAT, CDR2 FQNNGV. This CDR3 is 14 amino acids long. CDR3 DNA: TGTGCCAGCAGCTCTCAAAGGACATCCTACGAGCAGTACTTC. Amino acids: CASSSQRTSYEQYF.

The V call is TRBV6-1, the J call TRBJ2-5; 8 positions match TRBD2. V lost 2 bases, J lost 1 base, and 9 bases stayed unmatched. CDR3 length: 17 residues. CDR1 and CDR2 (germline): MNHNS, SASEGT. CDR3 DNA: TGTGCCAGCAGTGAAAGGATGGCGGGGGGCCTCCAAGAGACCCAGTACTTC. Its translation: CASSERMAGGLQETQYF.

J is TRBJ2-3 and V is TRBV24-1; 7 bases line up with TRBD2. This CDR3 region has 17 residues. The germline V gene has CDR1 KGHDR and CDR2 SFDVKD. The ends lost 0 bases at V and 4 bases at J; junction bases unmatched: 9. Here the CDR3 reads CATSDLGDSRGADTQYF. The CDR3 nucleotides read TGTGCCACCAGTGATTTGGGGGACTCTCGGGGGGCAGATACGCAGTATTTT.

The chain combines TRBV9 with TRBJ2-3, with TRBD2 identical over 8 bases. J lost 5 bases, V lost 4 bases, and 6 bases had no gene match. The CDR3 totals 14 residues. Germline CDR1 reads SGDLS; CDR2 reads YYNGEE. CDR3 region: CASSNGRGKDTQYF. CDR3 bases: TGTGCCAGCAGCAACGGGAGGGGAAAAGATACGCAGTATTTT.

V and J are TRBV5-5 and TRBJ1-3; D gene ambiguous. Germline CDR1 and CDR2: SGHKS and YYEKEE (reference sequence). The germline V and J ends were trimmed by 4 bases and 3 bases, with 20 bases remaining between them. The CDR3 runs to 17 residues. The CDR3 protein is CASSPSGGFFIGNTIYF. As DNA, the CDR3 is TGTGCCAGCAGCCCTTCGGGCGGGTTTTTTATTGGAAACACCATATATTTT.